A selection of T cell receptor beta chains follows, all from one sample in a study of CDR3 diversity in severe acne. TCRdb ran MiXCR on the PCR reads and lists one entry per CDR3 protein. The repertoire holds approximately 97,000 distinct CDR3 sequences, with 45% to 60% as singletons. Sequences were obtained from blood. These TCRs come from a male donor with acne. The CDR3 runs from the conserved cysteine through the conserved F or W. The D gene is left open where the match is weak. Expanded clones get a size class; other rows say once, few or many, or leave the size out.

TRBV24-1	TRBJ2-1	NA	NA	TGTGCCACCAGTGATTTGCACGGAGCGGATGAGCAGTTCTTC	CATSDLHGADEQFF
TRBV14	TRBJ2-1	NA	NA	TGTGCCAGCAGCCCTGACGGGGGGCCCTCTTGGAGGTGGACTAACAATGAGCAGTTCTTC	CASSPDGGPSWRWTNNEQFF
TRBV20-1	TRBJ1-1	NA	NA	TGCAGTGCCAGAGGGGGGGTTGGCGCTGAAGCTTTCTTT	CSARGGVGAEAFF
TRBV4-2	TRBJ1-3	NA	NA	TGTGCCAGCAGCCAAGTTGGGGTAATCTCTGGAAACACCATATATTTT	CASSQVGVISGNTIYF
TRBV28	TRBJ2-7	many	NA	TGTGCCAGCAGTGAAAGCAGGCGGGGGCAGTACTTC	CASSESRRGQYF
TRBV10-3	TRBJ2-7	NA	NA	TGTGCCATCAGTGATAGCTCCTACGAGCAGTACTTC	CAISDSSYEQYF
TRBV11-3	TRBJ2-1	many	NA	TGTGCCAGCAGCTCCTCCTACGGGGGCCGGCAGTTCTTC	CASSSSYGGRQFF
TRBV6-6	TRBJ2-7	NA	NA	TGTGCCAGCAGTTACATCAGGGCTAGCGAGCCCTACGAGCAGTACTTC	CASSYIRASEPYEQYF
TRBV9	TRBJ2-2	few	NA	TGTGCCAGCAGCGTAGCTACGTCCCGGGGCTACCCCACGCCGCCCGGGGAGCTGTTTTTT	CASSVATSRGYPTPPGELFF
TRBV12-3/TRBV12-4	TRBJ1-4	NA	NA	TGTGCCAGCAGTTTAGGCGGGGATAATGAAAAACTGTTTTTT	CASSLGGDNEKLFF
TRBV7-9	TRBJ1-6	once	TRBD1	TGTGCCAGCAGCTTAACGGGACAGGGTCCTAATTCACCCCTCCACTTT	CASSLTGQGPNSPLHF